Included here is one T cell receptor beta chain sequence, with context. The germline V gene encodes CDR1 SGHVS and CDR2 FNYEAQ. CDR3 length equals 15 residues. Trimming took 0 bases from V and 5 from J; bases not matched to a gene: 3. The source of the sample is a study of shared clonotypes between healthy human individuals. Only in-frame clones appear in the TCRdb table, and some are missing; sequencing was by immunoSEQ multiplex PCR. This sample yields roughly 1 million clones, of which approximately 80% are seen a single time; approximately 0.52% belongs to the top ten. The V gene is TRBV7-6, the J gene TRBJ2-7; 11 bases are shared with TRBD2. Material for sequencing was memory CD4+ T cells from PBMCs. Subset defined: CD45RA-negative fraction. The clonotype comes from a man between 18 and 35 years old in good health. Some clones in this sample may be carry-over from other donors' samples. For the CDR3, the DNA is TGTGCCAGCAGCTTAGCTCTAGCGGGAGGCCACGAGCAGTACTTC. It is translated as CASSLALAGGHEQYF.